This T cell receptor beta chain was profiled in a study of type 1 regulatory T cells. Whole-study context: This in vitro CD4 product, T-allo10, is enriched for Tr1 cells and alloantigen-specific.

Graft donor-derived T-allo10 cells were described as host-alloantigen-specific, anergic, and alloantigen-specifically suppressive. On this clonotype: What it binds is unknown.

Each CDR3 protein gets one entry after TCRdb re-called the reads with MiXCR. Found here are about 68,000 distinct CDR3 sequences, 63% of them singletons; the top ten hold about 7.3%. The V end was cut by 2 bases, the J end by 0 bases, with 11 bases between. Germline V gene lookup returns CDR1 LGHNA and CDR2 YSLEER. This CDR3 has 17 amino acids. The chain recombines TRBV4-3 with TRBJ2-6, with D unclear. The sequencing sample was made of cultured T cells, either the whole culture or a sorted T cell fraction (not recorded which). Subset: Tr1-enriched cell product generated in vitro against host alloantigens. The sequence came from a human donor in good health. CDR3 bases: TGCGCCAGCAGCCAAATTTCACGGAGCTCTGGGGCCAACGTCCTGACTTTC. It encodes CASSQISRSSGANVLTF.